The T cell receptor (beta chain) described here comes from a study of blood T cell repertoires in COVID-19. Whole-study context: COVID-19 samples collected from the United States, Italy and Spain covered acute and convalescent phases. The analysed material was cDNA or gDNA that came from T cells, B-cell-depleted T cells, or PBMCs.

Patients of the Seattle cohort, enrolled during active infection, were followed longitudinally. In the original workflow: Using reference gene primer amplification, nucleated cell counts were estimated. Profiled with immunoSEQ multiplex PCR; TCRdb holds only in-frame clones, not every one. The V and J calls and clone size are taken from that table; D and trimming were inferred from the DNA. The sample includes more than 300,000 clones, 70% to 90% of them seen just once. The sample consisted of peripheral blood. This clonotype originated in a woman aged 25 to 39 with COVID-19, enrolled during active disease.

The CDR3 protein is CASSSAGGGETQYF. CDR3 DNA: TGTGCCAGCAGTTCGGCGGGAGGAGGGGAGACCCAGTACTTC. This chain joins TRBV28 and TRBJ2-5, with 8 nucleotides matching TRBD2. The ends lost 4 bases at V and 5 bases at J; junction bases unmatched: 6. Germline lookup yields CDR1 MDHEN and CDR2 SYDVKM. CDR3 length equals 14 residues.